A selection of T cell receptor beta chains follows, all from one sample in a study of regulatory T cells in long-lasting Graves disease. TCRdb re-analysed the multiplex PCR reads in MiXCR, keeping a single row per CDR3 protein. The table includes some 220,000 distinct CDR3 sequences, roughly 19% detected once. The same sample was also used in a study of T cells in Graves' hyperthyroidism and ophthalmopathy.

The sequenced sample was peripheral blood mononuclear cells (PBMCs), obtained at new diagnosis, from a patient treated with antithyroid drugs. Receptor source: a woman younger than 45 with Graves disease. The conserved cysteine and the conserved F or W are not part of the CDR3 here. Where a row states a size, it is once, few, many or the class of an expanded clone; other rows omit it.

J gene | clone size | V gene | CDR3 protein
TRBJ2-5 | many | TRBV24-1 | ATSDLQLDQETQY
TRBJ1-5 | many | TRBV19 | ASKINRGVSNQPQH
TRBJ2-1 | many | TRBV20-1 | SARELVSGRLSSYNEQF
TRBJ2-7 | many | TRBV7-9 | ASSTRTDNHYEQY
TRBJ2-3 | many | TRBV19 | ASSTGQGFTDTQY
TRBJ1-1 | many | TRBV6-1 | ASSEADTNTEAF
TRBJ2-2 | many | TRBV12-3/TRBV12-4 | ASGRGNGELF
TRBJ2-2 | - | TRBV9 | ASNPIPDTGELF
TRBJ1-1 | many | TRBV30 | AWKFSGLGAEAF
TRBJ2-1 | - | TRBV18 | ASSPPGAGGWEQF
TRBJ2-7 | many | TRBV12-3/TRBV12-4 | ASTSGTYEQY
TRBJ2-1 | - | TRBV18 | ASSPMRGSRGNEQF
TRBJ1-4 | many | TRBV6-2/TRBV6-3 | ASSDDRARGREKLF
TRBJ1-5 | many | TRBV5-8 | ASSWTENQPQH
TRBJ2-3 | - | TRBV20-1 | SAPLKTDTQY